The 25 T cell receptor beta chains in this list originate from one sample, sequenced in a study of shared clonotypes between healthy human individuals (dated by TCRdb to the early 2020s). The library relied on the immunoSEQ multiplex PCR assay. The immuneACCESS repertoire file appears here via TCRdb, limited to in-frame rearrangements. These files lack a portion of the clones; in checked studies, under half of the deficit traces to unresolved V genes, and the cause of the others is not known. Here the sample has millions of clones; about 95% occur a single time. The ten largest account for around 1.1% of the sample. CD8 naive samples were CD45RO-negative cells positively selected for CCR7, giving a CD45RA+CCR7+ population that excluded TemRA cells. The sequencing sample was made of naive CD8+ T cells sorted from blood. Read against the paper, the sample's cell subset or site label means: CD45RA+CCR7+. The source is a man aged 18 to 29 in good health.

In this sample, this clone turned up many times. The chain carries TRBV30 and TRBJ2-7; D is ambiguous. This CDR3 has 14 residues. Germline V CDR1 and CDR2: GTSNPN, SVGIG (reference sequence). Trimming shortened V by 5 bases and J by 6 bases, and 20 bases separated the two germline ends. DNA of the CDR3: TGTGCCTGGGACAAAGGACGCAGTCATGGCGAGCAGTACTTC. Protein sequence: CAWDKGRSHGEQYF.

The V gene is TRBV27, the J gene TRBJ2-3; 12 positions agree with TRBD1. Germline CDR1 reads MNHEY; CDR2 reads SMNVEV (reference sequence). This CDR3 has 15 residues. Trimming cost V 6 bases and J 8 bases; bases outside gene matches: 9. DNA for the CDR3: TGTGCCAGCAGCGGGACAGGGGGCAATCTGGGTACGCAGTATTTT. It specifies CASSGTGGNLGTQYF.

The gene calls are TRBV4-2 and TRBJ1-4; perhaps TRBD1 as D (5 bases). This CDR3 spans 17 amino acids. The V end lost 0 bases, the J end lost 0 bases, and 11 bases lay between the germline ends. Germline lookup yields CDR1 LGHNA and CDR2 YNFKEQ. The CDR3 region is CASSQDGSGATNEKLFF. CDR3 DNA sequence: TGTGCCAGCAGCCAAGATGGGTCGGGGGCAACTAATGAAAAACTGTTTTTT.

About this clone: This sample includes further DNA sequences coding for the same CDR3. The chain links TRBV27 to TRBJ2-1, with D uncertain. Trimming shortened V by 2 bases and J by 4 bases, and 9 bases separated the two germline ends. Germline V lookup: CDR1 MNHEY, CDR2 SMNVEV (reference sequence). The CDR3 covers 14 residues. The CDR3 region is CASSLRAVYNEQFF. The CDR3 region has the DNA TGTGCCAGCAGTTTAAGGGCAGTTTACAATGAGCAGTTCTTC.

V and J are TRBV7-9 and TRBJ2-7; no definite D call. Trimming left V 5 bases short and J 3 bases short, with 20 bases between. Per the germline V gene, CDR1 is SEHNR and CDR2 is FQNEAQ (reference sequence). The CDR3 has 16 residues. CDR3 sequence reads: CASSPPEWFPIYEQYF. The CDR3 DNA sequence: TGTGCCAGCAGCCCCCCAGAATGGTTCCCGATCTACGAGCAGTACTTC.

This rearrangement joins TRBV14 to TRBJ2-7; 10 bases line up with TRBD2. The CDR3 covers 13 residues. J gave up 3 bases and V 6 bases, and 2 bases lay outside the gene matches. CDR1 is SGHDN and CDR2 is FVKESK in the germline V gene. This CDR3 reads CASRPSGSYEQYF. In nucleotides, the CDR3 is TGTGCCAGCAGGCCTAGCGGGAGCTACGAGCAGTACTTC. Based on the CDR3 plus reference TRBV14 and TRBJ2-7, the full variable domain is EAGVTQFPSHSVIEKGQTVTLRCDPISGHDNLYWYRRVMGKEIKFLLHFVKESKQDESGMPNNRFLAERTGGTYSTLKVQPAELEDSGVYFCASRPSGSYEQYFGPGTRLTVT.

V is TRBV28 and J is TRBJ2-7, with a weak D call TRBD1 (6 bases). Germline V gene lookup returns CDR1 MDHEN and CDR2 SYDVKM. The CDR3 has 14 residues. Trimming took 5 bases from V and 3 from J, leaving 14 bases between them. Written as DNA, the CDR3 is TGTGCCAGCAGTCCCCCGGACAGCTACTACGAGCAGTACTTC. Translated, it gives CASSPPDSYYEQYF.

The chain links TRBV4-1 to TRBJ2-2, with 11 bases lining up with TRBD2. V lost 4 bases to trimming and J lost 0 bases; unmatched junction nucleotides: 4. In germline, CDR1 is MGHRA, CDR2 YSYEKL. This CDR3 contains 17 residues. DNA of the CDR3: TGCGCCAGCAGCCCCTTAGCGGGAGGGCCGAACACCGGGGAGCTGTTTTTT. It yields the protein CASSPLAGGPNTGELFF.

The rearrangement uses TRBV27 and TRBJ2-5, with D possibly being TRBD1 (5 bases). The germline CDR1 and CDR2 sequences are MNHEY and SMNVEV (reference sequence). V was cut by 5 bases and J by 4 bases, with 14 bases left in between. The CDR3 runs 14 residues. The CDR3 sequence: CASSPAPRAETQYF. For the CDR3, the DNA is TGTGCCAGCAGTCCGGCTCCCAGGGCAGAGACCCAGTACTTC.

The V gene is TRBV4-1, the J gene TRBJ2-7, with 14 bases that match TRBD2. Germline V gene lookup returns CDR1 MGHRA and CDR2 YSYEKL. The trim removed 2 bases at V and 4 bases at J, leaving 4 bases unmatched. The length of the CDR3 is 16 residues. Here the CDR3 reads CASSQLGTSGSYEQYF. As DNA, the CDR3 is TGCGCCAGCAGCCAACTAGGGACTAGCGGGAGTTACGAGCAGTACTTC.

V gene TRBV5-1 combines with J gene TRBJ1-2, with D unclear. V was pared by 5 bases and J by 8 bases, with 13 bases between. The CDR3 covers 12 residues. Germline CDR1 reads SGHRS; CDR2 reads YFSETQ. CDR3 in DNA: TGCGCCAGCAGTTATGGAAGTGGGGGCTACACCTTC. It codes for CASSYGSGGYTF. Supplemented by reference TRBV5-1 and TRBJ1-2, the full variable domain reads KAGVTQTPRYLIKTRGQQVTLSCSPISGHRSVSWYQQTPGQGLQFLFEYFSETQRNKGNFPGRFSGRQFSNSRSEMNVSTLELGDSALYLCASSYGSGGYTFGSGTRLTVV.

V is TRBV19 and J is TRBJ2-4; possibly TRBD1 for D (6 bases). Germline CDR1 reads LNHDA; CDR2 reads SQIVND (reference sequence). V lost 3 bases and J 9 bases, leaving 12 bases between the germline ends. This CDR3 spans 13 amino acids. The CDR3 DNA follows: TGTGCCAGTAGTATGGGACACCTCGGCATTCAGTACTTC. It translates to CASSMGHLGIQYF.

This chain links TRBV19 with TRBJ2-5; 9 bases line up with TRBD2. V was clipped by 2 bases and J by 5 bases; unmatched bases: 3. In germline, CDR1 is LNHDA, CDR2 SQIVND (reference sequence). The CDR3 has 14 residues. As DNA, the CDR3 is TGTGCCAGTAGTATACTAGGACTAGCGGAGACCCAGTACTTC. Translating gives CASSILGLAETQYF.

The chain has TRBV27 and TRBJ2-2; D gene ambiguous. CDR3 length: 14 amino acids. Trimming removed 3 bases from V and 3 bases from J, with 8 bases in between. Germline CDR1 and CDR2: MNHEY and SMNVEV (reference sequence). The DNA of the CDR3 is TGTGCCAGCAGTTTTATGGGGTACACCGGGGAGCTGTTTTTT. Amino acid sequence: CASSFMGYTGELFF.

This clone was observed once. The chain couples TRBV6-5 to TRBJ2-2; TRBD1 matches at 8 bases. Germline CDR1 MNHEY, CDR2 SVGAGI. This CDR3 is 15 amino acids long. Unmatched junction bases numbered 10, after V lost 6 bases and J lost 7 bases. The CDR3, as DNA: TGTGCCAGCAGCTACGGAACAGGGGGTATCGGGGAGCTGTTTTTT. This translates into CASSYGTGGIGELFF.

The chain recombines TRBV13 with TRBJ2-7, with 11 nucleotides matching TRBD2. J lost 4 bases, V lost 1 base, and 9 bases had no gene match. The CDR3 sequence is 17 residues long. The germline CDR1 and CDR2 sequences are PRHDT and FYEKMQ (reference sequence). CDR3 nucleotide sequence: TGTGCCAGCAGCTTAGCTAAGGAACTAGCGGGGGAGTACGAGCAGTACTTC. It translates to CASSLAKELAGEYEQYF.

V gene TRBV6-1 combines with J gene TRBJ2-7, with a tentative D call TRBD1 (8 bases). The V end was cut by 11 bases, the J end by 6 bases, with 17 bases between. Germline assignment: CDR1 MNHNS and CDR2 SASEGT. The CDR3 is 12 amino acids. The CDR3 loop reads CAARTGRGEQYF. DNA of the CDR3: TGTGCCGCCAGGACAGGGAGGGGCGAGCAGTACTTC.

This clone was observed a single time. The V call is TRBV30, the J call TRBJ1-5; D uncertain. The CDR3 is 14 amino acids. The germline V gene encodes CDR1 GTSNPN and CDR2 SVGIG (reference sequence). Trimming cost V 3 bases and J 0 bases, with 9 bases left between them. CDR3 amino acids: CAWRSDGSNQPQHF. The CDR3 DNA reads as TGTGCCTGGAGGAGTGACGGTAGCAATCAGCCCCAGCATTTT. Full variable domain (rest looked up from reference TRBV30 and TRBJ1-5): SQTIHQWPATLVQPVGSPLSLECTVEGTSNPNLYWYRQAAGRGLQLLFYSVGIGQISSEVPQNLSASRPQDRQFILSSKKLLLSDSGFYLCAWRSDGSNQPQHFGDGTRLSIL.

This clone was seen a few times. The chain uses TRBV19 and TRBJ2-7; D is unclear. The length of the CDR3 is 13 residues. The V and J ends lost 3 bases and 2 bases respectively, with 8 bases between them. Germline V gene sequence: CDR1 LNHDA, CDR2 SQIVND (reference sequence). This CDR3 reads CASSMRLTYEQYF. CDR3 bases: TGTGCCAGTAGTATGAGGCTGACCTACGAGCAGTACTTC. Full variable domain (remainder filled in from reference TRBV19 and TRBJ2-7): DGGITQSPKYLFRKEGQNVTLSCEQNLNHDAMYWYRQDPGQGLRLIYYSQIVNDFQKGDIAEGYSVSREKKESFPLTVTSAQKNPTAFYLCASSMRLTYEQYFGPGTRLTVT.

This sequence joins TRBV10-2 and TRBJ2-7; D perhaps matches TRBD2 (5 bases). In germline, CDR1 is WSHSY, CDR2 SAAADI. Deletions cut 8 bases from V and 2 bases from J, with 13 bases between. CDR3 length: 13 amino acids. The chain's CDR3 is CASEADFAYEQYF. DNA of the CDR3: TGCGCCAGCGAGGCGGACTTTGCCTACGAGCAGTACTTC.

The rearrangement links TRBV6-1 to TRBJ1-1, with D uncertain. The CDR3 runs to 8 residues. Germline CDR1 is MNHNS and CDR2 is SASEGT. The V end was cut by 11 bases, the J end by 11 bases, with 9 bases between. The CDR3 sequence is CASENAFF. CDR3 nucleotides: TGTGCCTCCGAGAATGCTTTCTTT.

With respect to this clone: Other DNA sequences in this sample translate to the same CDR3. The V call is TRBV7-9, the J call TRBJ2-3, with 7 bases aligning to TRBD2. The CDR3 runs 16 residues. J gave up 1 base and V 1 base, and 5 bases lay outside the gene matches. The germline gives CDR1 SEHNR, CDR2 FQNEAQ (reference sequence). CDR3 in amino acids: CASSLGLAGGTDTQYF. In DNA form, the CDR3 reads TGTGCCAGCAGCTTAGGACTAGCTGGAGGCACAGATACGCAGTATTTT.

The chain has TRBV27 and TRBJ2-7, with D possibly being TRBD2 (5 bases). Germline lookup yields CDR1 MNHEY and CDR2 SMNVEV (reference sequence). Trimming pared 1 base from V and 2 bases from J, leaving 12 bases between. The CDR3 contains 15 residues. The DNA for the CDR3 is TGTGCCAGCAGTTTATGGAGCGGACTTGCCTACGAGCAGTACTTC. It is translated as CASSLWSGLAYEQYF.

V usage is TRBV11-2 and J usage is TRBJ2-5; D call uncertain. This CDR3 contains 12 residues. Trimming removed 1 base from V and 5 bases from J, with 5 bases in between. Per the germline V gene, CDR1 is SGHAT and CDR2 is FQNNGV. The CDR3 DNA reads TGTGCCAGCAGCTTAGCTTGGGAGACCCAGTACTTC. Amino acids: CASSLAWETQYF.

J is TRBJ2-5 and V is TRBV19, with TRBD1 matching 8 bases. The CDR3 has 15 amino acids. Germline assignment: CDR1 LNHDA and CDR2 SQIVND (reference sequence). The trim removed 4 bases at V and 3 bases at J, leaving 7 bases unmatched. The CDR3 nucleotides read TGTGCCAGTAGTACCACCGGGACAGGCGAAGAGACCCAGTACTTC. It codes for CASSTTGTGEETQYF.